This T cell receptor beta chain was sequenced for a study of blood T cells in healthy people across ages. Primed by a sample-barcoded 5' primer and a J-beta primer mix, a second PCR proceeded for 7 to 11 cycles. TCRdb re-called the 5' RACE reads through MiXCR, storing one row per CDR3 protein. Of 710,000 or so distinct CDR3 sequences listed, about 30% are singletons. On this clonotype: Its antigen remains unidentified.

Germline V gives CDR1 DFQATT, CDR2 SNEGSKA (reference sequence). The CDR3 length is 9 residues. Trimming removed 7 bases at V and 10 bases at J, with 10 bases between. Regarding the study as a whole: Naive and antigen-experienced cells could not be conclusively compared, given unsorted PBMCs.

The sequence was collected from an elderly woman in good health. Sequencing was carried out using blood. The V gene is TRBV20-1, the J gene TRBJ1-2; no reliable D call. The CDR3 DNA reads TGCAGTGGTGAGAGGGACTACACCTTC. Translating it yields CSGERDYTF.